This entry lists 29 T cell receptor beta chains sequenced from one sample in a study of cytomegalovirus exposure and HLA in healthy donors. Vbeta (60) and Jbeta (13) primers were used in the PCR. Here immunoSEQ multiplex PCR was the method, and the copy in TCRdb shows in-frame clones only, minus some. This table holds about 160,000 clones, 71% found once. Material: PBMCs. The receptors here all came from a woman aged 25 to 39 in good health and CMV-seronegative.

The chain recombines TRBV30 with TRBJ2-3, with 8 bases fitting TRBD2. The CDR3 sequence is 15 residues long. With V trimmed by 3 bases and J by 3 bases, 8 bases remained unmatched. Germline-derived CDR1 and CDR2 are GTSNPN and SVGIG (reference sequence). The DNA for the CDR3 is TGTGCCTGGAGGAAAACAGCGGGAGCAACAGATACGCAGTATTTT. This gives the protein CAWRKTAGATDTQYF.

The V gene is TRBV4-1, the J gene TRBJ2-5, with D tentatively TRBD1 (6 bases). This CDR3 spans 15 amino acids. The germline CDR1 and CDR2 sequences are MGHRA and YSYEKL. The V gene lost 7 bases and the J gene lost 3 bases, with 18 bases spanning the gap. CDR3 residues: CASTGAPLKKETQYF. CDR3 sequence (DNA): TGCGCCAGCACAGGGGCCCCCTTGAAAAAAGAGACCCAGTACTTC.

This chain joins TRBV7-2 and TRBJ2-7; 8 positions agree with TRBD1. This CDR3 has 16 amino acids. Germline loops: CDR1 SGHTA, CDR2 FQGNSA. With V trimmed by 0 bases and J by 4 bases, 8 bases remained unmatched. Here the CDR3 reads CASSLASGQGGYEQYF. The CDR3 region has the DNA TGTGCCAGCAGCTTAGCCTCAGGACAGGGTGGATACGAGCAGTACTTC.

The V gene is TRBV6-1, the J gene TRBJ1-5; 7 nucleotides line up with TRBD1. CDR1 MNHNS and CDR2 SASEGT come from the germline V gene. The CDR3 covers 14 residues. V was pared by 8 bases and J by 2 bases, with 6 bases of the junction left unmatched. This CDR3 is CASGRGTGNQPQHF. Written as DNA, the CDR3 is TGTGCCAGCGGCAGGGGGACCGGCAATCAGCCCCAGCATTTT.

CDR3 region: CASSSGQIYGYTF. DNA for the CDR3: TGTGCCAGCAGTTCGGGACAAATCTATGGCTACACCTTC. This chain uses TRBV2 with TRBJ1-2; D may be TRBD1 (6 bases). V lost 5 bases and J lost 4, with 11 bases in between. The CDR3 sequence is 13 residues long. Germline-derived CDR1 and CDR2 are SNHLY and FYNNEI. Variable domain in full (rest from reference TRBV2 and TRBJ1-2): EPEVTQTPSHQVTQMGQEVILRCVPISNHLYFYWYRQILGQKVEFLVSFYNNEISEKSEIFDDQFSVERPDGSNFTLKIRSTKLEDSAMYFCASSSGQIYGYTFGSGTRLTVV.

The chain has TRBV4-3 and TRBJ1-5; D might be TRBD1 (5 bases). The germline V gene has CDR1 LGHNA and CDR2 YSLEER. The CDR3 is 15 residues long. The ends were cut back, 1 base at V and 4 bases at J, with 11 bases in the middle. CDR3 DNA: TGCGCCAGCAGCCAAGTCTATGGACAAAATCAGCCCCAGCATTTT. As protein: CASSQVYGQNQPQHF.

The rearrangement uses TRBV6-5 and TRBJ2-7, with 8 nucleotides matching TRBD1. This CDR3 has 15 amino acids. Trimming removed 2 bases from V and 3 bases from J; junction bases left unmatched: 6. Germline-derived CDR1 and CDR2 are MNHEY and SVGAGI. DNA for the CDR3: TGTGCCAGCAGTTACACCTCCGACAGGGGCTACGAGCAGTACTTC. Protein product: CASSYTSDRGYEQYF.

The J gene is TRBJ2-3, the V gene TRBV6-5; 7 bases align to TRBD2. J was trimmed by 13 bases and V by 6 bases; bases with no gene match: 4. This CDR3 has 10 residues. Germline-derived CDR1 and CDR2 are MNHEY and SVGAGI. The chain's CDR3 is CASRGGWEYF. CDR3 DNA sequence: TGTGCCAGCAGGGGGGGGTGGGAGTATTTT.

This chain links TRBV4-3 with TRBJ2-2, with D unresolved. The germline CDR1 and CDR2 sequences are LGHNA and YSLEER. V lost 4 bases to trimming and J lost 5 bases, with 11 bases between them. This CDR3 is 14 amino acids long. CDR3 coding DNA: TGCGCCAGCAGCCCGAGGCCCCCGACCGGGGAGCTGTTTTTT. The encoded protein is CASSPRPPTGELFF.

V and J are TRBV18 and TRBJ1-2; D gene unclear. The length of the CDR3 is 14 residues. Germline V CDR1 and CDR2: KGHSH, LQKENI. Trimming stripped 2 bases from V and 2 bases from J, with 9 bases between. The CDR3 nucleotides are TGTGCCAGCTCACCATCGGAGGAGAACTATGGCTACACCTTC. Its translation is CASSPSEENYGYTF.

The chain joins TRBV18 to TRBJ1-5; unclear D gene. CDR1 and CDR2 (germline): KGHSH, LQKENI. The ends were cut back, 3 bases at V and 5 bases at J, with 8 bases in the middle. The CDR3 sequence is 13 residues long. The CDR3 sequence is CASSPLPDQPQHF. Here the CDR3 DNA reads TGTGCCAGCTCACCCCTCCCAGATCAGCCCCAGCATTTT.

The chain combines TRBV6-1 with TRBJ1-4; TRBD1 might be the D (5 bases). V was pared by 2 bases and J by 7 bases, with 8 bases between. Germline loops: CDR1 MNHNS, CDR2 SASEGT. The CDR3 covers 13 residues. The CDR3 loop reads CASSENRFEKLFF. The DNA for the CDR3 is TGTGCCAGCAGTGAAAACAGGTTTGAAAAACTGTTTTTT.

The chain links TRBV7-2 to TRBJ1-3; 7 bases agree with TRBD1. CDR1 and CDR2 from the germline V gene are SGHTA and FQGNSA. The CDR3 covers 18 residues. The V segment lost 1 base and the J segment 4 bases; nucleotides outside the gene matches: 13. The CDR3, as DNA: TGTGCCAGCAGCTTAGGGTCAGGGGGAGAACGGAGAGGAAACACCATATATTTT. It translates to CASSLGSGGERRGNTIYF.

The chain recombines TRBV19 with TRBJ2-3; TRBD2 matches at 14 bases. Germline-derived CDR1 and CDR2 are LNHDA and SQIVND (reference sequence). J was trimmed by 4 bases and V by 5 bases; bases with no gene match: 5. The CDR3 loop spans 16 amino acids. CDR3 DNA: TGTGCCAGTAGTTGGACTAGCGGGAGGCGGTCAGATACGCAGTATTTT. Residues: CASSWTSGRRSDTQYF.

The chain employs TRBV7-2 and TRBJ2-1, with D uncertain. This CDR3 is built from 12 residues. V was trimmed by 5 bases and J by 6 bases, leaving 8 bases between them. Germline V gene lookup returns CDR1 SGHTA and CDR2 FQGNSA. This CDR3 reads CASSPRINEQFF. The DNA for the CDR3 is TGTGCCAGCAGCCCTAGAATCAATGAGCAGTTCTTC.

This chain joins TRBV7-2 and TRBJ2-5; 9 bases are a match to TRBD1. The CDR3 consists of 16 residues. Germline CDR1 is SGHTA and CDR2 is FQGNSA. Unmatched junction bases numbered 6, after V lost 0 bases and J lost 4 bases. CDR3 nucleotide sequence: TGTGCCAGCAGCTTAGCGAGGACAGGGGTGGGAGAGACCCAGTACTTC. It is translated as CASSLARTGVGETQYF.

This clone turned up a few times. The chain has TRBV5-1 and TRBJ2-7; the D gene is possibly TRBD2 (7 bases). Germline V gene sequence: CDR1 SGHRS, CDR2 YFSETQ. This CDR3 is 15 amino acids long. V lost 6 bases to trimming and J lost 3 bases, with 19 bases between them. In DNA, the CDR3 is TGCGCCAGCACCCTGGGGGGGCAGGGTGGCTACGAGCAGTACTTC. Protein product: CASTLGGQGGYEQYF.

V and J are TRBV29-1 and TRBJ1-1; the D gene is possibly TRBD1 (6 bases). Trimming removed 6 bases from V and 3 bases from J, with 11 bases in between. Germline V lookup: CDR1 SQVTM, CDR2 ANQGSEA. CDR3 length: 12 residues. The CDR3 DNA sequence: TGCAGCGTATCGGACAGCCACACTGAAGCTTTCTTT. Translating it yields CSVSDSHTEAFF.

V is TRBV5-6 and J is TRBJ1-2; the match to TRBD1 covers 9 bases. There are 14 residues in the CDR3. Germline assignment: CDR1 SGHDT and CDR2 YYEEEE. The trim removed 6 bases at V and 3 bases at J, leaving 6 bases unmatched. The CDR3 sequence: CASMQQGADYGYTF. CDR3 DNA sequence: TGTGCCAGCATGCAACAGGGGGCAGACTATGGCTACACCTTC.

The rearrangement uses TRBV20-1 and TRBJ1-1; D is uncertain. This CDR3 comprises 11 residues. The germline V gene encodes CDR1 DFQATT and CDR2 SNEGSKA (reference sequence). V dropped 2 bases and J dropped 6 bases, with 7 bases sitting between them. CDR3 nucleotides: TGCAGTGCTAGACCCGGGGCTGAAGCTTTCTTT. This codes for CSARPGAEAFF.

The chain combines TRBV7-6 with TRBJ2-7; the D gene is possibly TRBD2 (6 bases). Germline V CDR1 and CDR2: SGHVS, FNYEAQ. The CDR3 consists of 13 residues. Trimming cost V 0 bases and J 7 bases, with 10 bases left between them. CDR3 protein: CASSLARGSEQYF. Here the CDR3 DNA reads TGTGCCAGCAGCTTAGCGCGGGGTTCTGAGCAGTACTTC. Using reference TRBV7-6 and TRBJ2-7 for the parts outside the CDR3, the full variable domain is GAGVSQSPRYKVTKRGQDVALRCDPISGHVSLYWYRQALGQGPEFLTYFNYEAQQDKSGLPNDRFSAERPEGSISTLTIQRTEQRDSAMYRCASSLARGSEQYFGPGTRLTVT.

The chain couples TRBV29-1 to TRBJ1-1, with a tentative D call TRBD1 (6 bases). The CDR3 sequence is 14 residues long. The germline V gene has CDR1 SQVTM and CDR2 ANQGSEA. The V gene lost 1 base and the J gene lost 6 bases, with 15 bases spanning the gap. This chain's CDR3 is CSVEGMGGRAEAFF. The CDR3 DNA reads as TGCAGCGTTGAAGGGATGGGGGGGCGCGCTGAAGCTTTCTTT. Combining the CDR3 with reference TRBV29-1 and TRBJ1-1 gives the whole variable domain SAVISQKPSRDICQRGTSLTIQCQVDSQVTMMFWYRQQPGQSLTLIATANQGSEATYESGFVIDKFPISRPNLTFSTLTVSNMSPEDSSIYLCSVEGMGGRAEAFFGQGTRLTVV.

The V call is TRBV28, the J call TRBJ1-2; a possible D gene is TRBD1 (5 bases). The V end lost 5 bases, the J end lost 8 bases, and 12 bases lay between the germline ends. Germline CDR1 reads MDHEN; CDR2 reads SYDVKM. CDR3 length: 12 amino acids. CDR3 nucleotide sequence: TGTGCCAGCAGTACGGGGGTAGGAGGCTACACCTTC. As protein: CASSTGVGGYTF.

A note on this clone: At one end the junction does not follow the germline gene, possibly because of a read error. CDR3: CASSWQGMGEKVFF. The CDR3, as DNA: TGTGCCAGCAGCTGGCAGGGGATGGGTGAAAAAGTGTTTTTT. V usage is TRBV5-6 and J usage is TRBJ1-4; TRBD1 might be the D (6 bases). Germline V gives CDR1 SGHDT, CDR2 YYEEEE. The CDR3 consists of 14 residues.

The V call is TRBV4-1, the J call TRBJ1-1; no reliable D call. This CDR3 is built from 15 residues. V dropped 0 bases and J dropped 5 bases, with 13 bases sitting between them. Germline CDR1 is MGHRA and CDR2 is YSYEKL. CDR3 residues: CASSQDFYGGTEAFF. The CDR3, as DNA: TGCGCCAGCAGCCAAGATTTCTACGGCGGAACTGAAGCTTTCTTT.

This clone has only one observation. The V and J genes are TRBV2 and TRBJ2-2; D uncertain. The length of the CDR3 is 12 residues. V lost 5 bases and J lost 6, with 7 bases in between. From germline, CDR1 is SNHLY and CDR2 FYNNEI. This CDR3 is CASSPRPGELFF. The CDR3 DNA sequence: TGTGCCAGCAGTCCCCGTCCCGGGGAGCTGTTTTTT.

This rearrangement joins TRBV6-6 to TRBJ2-7; D uncertain. Trimming cost V 1 base and J 5 bases, with 9 bases left between them. The CDR3 is 13 amino acids. Germline CDR1 is MNHNY and CDR2 is SVGAGI (reference sequence). In DNA, the CDR3 is TGTGCCAGCAGTTACTTGAAACAGCACGAGCAGTACTTC. It specifies CASSYLKQHEQYF.

The gene calls are TRBV4-3 and TRBJ1-6, with a tentative D call TRBD1 (5 bases). The CDR3 contains 15 residues. Trimming stripped 0 bases from V and 6 bases from J, with 9 bases between. Germline CDR1 LGHNA, CDR2 YSLEER. The CDR3 protein is CASSQEQGGNSPLHF. Here the CDR3 DNA reads TGCGCCAGCAGCCAAGAGCAGGGTGGTAATTCACCCCTCCACTTT.

The J gene is TRBJ2-7, the V gene TRBV5-8; 8 nucleotides match TRBD2. V was pared by 0 bases and J by 3 bases, with 5 bases of the junction left unmatched. CDR3 length: 15 amino acids. Germline V CDR1 and CDR2: SGHTS, YDEGEE. The CDR3 coding sequence is TGTGCCAGCAGCTTGGTACTAGCGGCAAACTACGAGCAGTACTTC. It encodes CASSLVLAANYEQYF.